These T cell receptor beta chains were read from a single sample in a study of naive and memory T cell subsets. MiXCR was run by TCRdb on the UMI-ligation and nested PCR reads, yielding one entry per CDR3 protein. This table holds 90,000 to 120,000 distinct CDR3 sequences, approximately 14% found once. The specimen sequenced was naive CD8+ T cells from blood. Receptor source: a human donor in good health. The CDR3 runs from the conserved cysteine through the conserved F or W. Each record gives: D gene, clone size, CDR3 length, V gene, J gene, CDR3 DNA, CDR3 protein. A D gene is named only where the DNA matches it firmly. Rows may omit the clone size; those that give it use once, few, many or a size class.

NA	NA	17	TRBV14	TRBJ2-3	TGTGCCAGCAGCCAAGATTTAGTTCGGGGAGATGGGGATACGCAGTATTTT	CASSQDLVRGDGDTQYF
NA	NA	13	TRBV10-3	TRBJ2-5	TGTGCCATCAGTGAGTTTAGCGATCCGGTCCAGTACTTC	CAISEFSDPVQYF
NA	few	13	TRBV5-4	TRBJ2-5	TGTGCCAGCAGTCAGCCCCCCGCTGAGACCCAGTACTTC	CASSQPPAETQYF
NA	few	14	TRBV7-9	TRBJ1-5	TGTGCCAGCAGCCTAAATTTAGGGGATCAGCCCCAGCATTTT	CASSLNLGDQPQHF
TRBD1	few	14	TRBV12-3/TRBV12-4	TRBJ2-7	TGTGCCAGCAGCACAGGGGGCGATTCCTACGAGCAGTACTTC	CASSTGGDSYEQYF
NA	few	16	TRBV5-1	TRBJ2-3	TGCGCCAGCAGCTTGTTTCGGGTTCTAGTGATGGATACGCAGTATTTT	CASSLFRVLVMDTQYF
NA	NA	13	TRBV12-3/TRBV12-4	TRBJ2-1	TGTGCCAGCAGTTTATACCAGGGGTCTGAGCAGTTCTTC	CASSLYQGSEQFF
TRBD1	few	16	TRBV7-2	TRBJ2-3	TGTGCCAGCAGCTTAGCGGGGACAGGATTCACAGATACGCAGTATTTT	CASSLAGTGFTDTQYF
TRBD1	NA	18	TRBV2	TRBJ1-1	TGTGCCAGCAGTGAAAGGGGGACAGGGGGCATCATGAACACTGAAGCTTTCTTT	CASSERGTGGIMNTEAFF
TRBD2	many	16	TRBV7-6	TRBJ2-1	TGTGCCAGCAGCTCAACCGGGACTAGCGGTCAGAGGGAGCAGTTCTTC	CASSSTGTSGQREQFF
TRBD2	NA	16	TRBV3-1	TRBJ2-1	TGTGCCAGCAGCCCGACGGGGACTAGCGGTGGGCATGAGCAGTTCTTC	CASSPTGTSGGHEQFF
TRBD2	many	15	TRBV27	TRBJ2-7	TGTGCCAGCAGCCCAGGACTAGCGGGAGTTAACGAGCAGTACTTC	CASSPGLAGVNEQYF
NA	NA	11	TRBV6-6	TRBJ2-1	TGTGCCAGCAGGGAGCTAGCTGAGCAGTTCTTC	CASRELAEQFF
NA	NA	17	TRBV29-1	TRBJ2-3	TGCAGCGTCTCTGGACCACGGCCCACGGGGCCCACAGATACGCAGTATTTT	CSVSGPRPTGPTDTQYF
TRBD2	few	11	TRBV29-1	TRBJ2-1	TGCAGCTCCCTCCGGGGGGATGAGCAGTTCTTC	CSSLRGDEQFF
NA	many	15	TRBV15	TRBJ2-1	TGTGCCACCAGCAGAGGTTGGGGGCAGAACAATGAGCAGTTCTTC	CATSRGWGQNNEQFF
NA	NA	13	TRBV15	TRBJ2-7	TGTGCCACCAGCCGGCAATCTACGGACGAGCAGTACTTC	CATSRQSTDEQYF
NA	NA	15	TRBV7-6	TRBJ2-3	TGTGCCAGCAGCTCCGAGGCGGGCCGCACAGATACGCAGTATTTT	CASSSEAGRTDTQYF
NA	NA	13	TRBV5-1	TRBJ2-1	TGCGCCCGTATGGCAGGATCCTACAATGAGCAGTTCTTC	CARMAGSYNEQFF
NA	few	15	TRBV7-9	TRBJ2-1	TGTGCCAGCAGCTTTACTCGGGGCTCCTACAATGAGCAGTTCTTC	CASSFTRGSYNEQFF
NA	NA	15	TRBV4-2	TRBJ2-5	TGTGCCAGCAGCCGCACCCTAGGGTACCAAGAGACCCAGTACTTC	CASSRTLGYQETQYF
NA	few	13	TRBV20-1	TRBJ2-1	TGCAGTGCCCCCAGGACAGATTACAATGAGCAGTTCTTC	CSAPRTDYNEQFF